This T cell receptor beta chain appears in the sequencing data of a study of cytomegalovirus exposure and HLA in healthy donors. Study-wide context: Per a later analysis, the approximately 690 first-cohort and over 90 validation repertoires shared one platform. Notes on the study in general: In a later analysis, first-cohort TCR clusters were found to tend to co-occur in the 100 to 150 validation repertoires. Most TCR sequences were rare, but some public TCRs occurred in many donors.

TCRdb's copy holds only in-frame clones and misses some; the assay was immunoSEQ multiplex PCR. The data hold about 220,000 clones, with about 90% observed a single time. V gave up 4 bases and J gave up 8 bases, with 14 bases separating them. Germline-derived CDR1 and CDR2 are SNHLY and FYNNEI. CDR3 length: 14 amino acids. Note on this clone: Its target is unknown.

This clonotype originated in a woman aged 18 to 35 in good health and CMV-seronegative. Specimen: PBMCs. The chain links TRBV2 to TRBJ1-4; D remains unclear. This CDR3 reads CASSGGTRKEKLFF. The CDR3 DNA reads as TGTGCCAGCAGTGGGGGAACTAGGAAGGAAAAACTGTTTTTT.